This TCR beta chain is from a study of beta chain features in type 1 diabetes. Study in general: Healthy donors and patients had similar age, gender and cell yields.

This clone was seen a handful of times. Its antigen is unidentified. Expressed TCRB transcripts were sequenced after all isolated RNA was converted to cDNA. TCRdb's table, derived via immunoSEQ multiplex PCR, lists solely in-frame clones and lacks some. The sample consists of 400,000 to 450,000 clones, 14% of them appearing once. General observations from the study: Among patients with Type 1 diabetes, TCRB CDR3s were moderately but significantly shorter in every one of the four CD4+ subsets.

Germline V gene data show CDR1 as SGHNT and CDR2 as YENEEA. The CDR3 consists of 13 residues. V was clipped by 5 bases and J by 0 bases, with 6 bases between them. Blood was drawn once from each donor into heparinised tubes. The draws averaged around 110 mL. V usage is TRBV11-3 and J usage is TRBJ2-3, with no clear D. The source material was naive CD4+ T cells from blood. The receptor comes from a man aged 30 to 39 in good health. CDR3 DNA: TGTGCCAGCAGCGGTCCCAGCACAGATACGCAGTATTTT. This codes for CASSGPSTDTQYF.